This TCR beta chain was found in a study of T cell changes during pregnancy in multiple sclerosis. Here immunoSEQ multiplex PCR was the method, and the copy in TCRdb shows in-frame clones only, minus some. The sample records 60,000 or so clones, roughly 90% being singletons. This clone showed up just once. Other DNA sequences within the sample encode an identical CDR3. Unmatched junction bases numbered 2, after V lost 3 bases and J lost 6 bases. Germline V gene data show CDR1 as SGHNT and CDR2 as YYREEE (reference sequence). The CDR3 sequence is 13 residues long. The material was peripheral blood, obtained before pregnancy. The chain carries TRBV5-4 and TRBJ1-1; the match to TRBD1 covers 10 bases. The clonotype originates from a female donor with multiple sclerosis, enrolled in a pregnancy study. DNA for the CDR3: TGTGCCAGCAGCTGGGACAGGGGAGCTGAAGCTTTCTTT. The encoded protein is CASSWDRGAEAFF.